The rows below give T cell receptor beta chains drawn from one sample of a study of cytomegalovirus exposure and HLA in healthy donors. Assay: immunoSEQ multiplex PCR; the TCRdb copy retains only in-frame clones and omits some. This sample carries roughly 150,000 clones, roughly 80% of them seen once, and the ten largest clones take 10% to 12%. The sequenced material came from PBMCs. The receptors come from a young man in good health and CMV-seropositive. Each CDR3 is given with its conserved first and last residue. Each record gives: J gene, V gene, CDR3 protein.

J: TRBJ2-7
V: TRBV29-1
CDR3: CSVEKAVSGRAYEQYF

J: TRBJ2-7
V: TRBV4-2
CDR3: CPSSLTGTAIYEQYF

J: TRBJ1-1
V: TRBV13
CDR3: CASSLTSVGRMNTEAFF

J: TRBJ2-5
V: TRBV19
CDR3: CASSILGQQETQYF

J: TRBJ2-7
V: TRBV10-3
CDR3: CAIRGDYEQYF

J: TRBJ1-1
V: TRBV14
CDR3: CASSPHPLEAFF

J: TRBJ2-2
V: TRBV19
CDR3: CASSPIQGSGELFF

J: TRBJ2-7
V: TRBV19
CDR3: CASKGSGNTPYEQYF

J: TRBJ2-3
V: TRBV6-5
CDR3: CASRWTGRVSDTQYF

J: TRBJ1-1
V: TRBV28
CDR3: CASRSYTEAFF

J: TRBJ2-3
V: TRBV6-1
CDR3: CASRTGDSSTDTQYF

J: TRBJ1-3
V: TRBV6-1
CDR3: CASQDFGSGNTIYF